The rows below give T cell receptor beta chains drawn from one sample of a study of shared clonotypes between healthy human individuals. TCRdb's table, derived via immunoSEQ multiplex PCR, lists solely in-frame clones and lacks some. This table holds about a million clones, around 77% found once. Input material: memory CD4+ T cells from PBMCs. These receptors all stem from a man younger than 35 in good health. Some clones in this sample may be carry-over from other donors' samples. Each CDR3 is given with its conserved first and last residue. Fields, in order: V gene, J gene, D gene, clone size, CDR3 DNA, CDR3 protein. D genes are given only for firm matches. The size field is filled for only some rows; it gives once, few, many or a size class.

>TRBV10-2|TRBJ1-3|-|-
TGCGCCAGCAGTGACAGGGGCTCTGGAAACACCATATATTTT
CASSDRGSGNTIYF
>TRBV6-5|TRBJ2-2|-|-
TGTGCCAGCAGTTACTCGAGTAGTGGGGGGACCGGGGAGCTGTTTTTT
CASSYSSSGGTGELFF
>TRBV11-2|TRBJ1-2|TRBD1|once
TGTGCCAGCAGCATAACGACAGGGACCTATGGCTACACCTTC
CASSITTGTYGYTF
>TRBV4-1|TRBJ1-5|-|-
TGCGCCAGCACGCCCGATCCCTCGAATCAGCCCCAGCATTTT
CASTPDPSNQPQHF
>TRBV30|TRBJ2-1|-|-
TGTGCCTGGGTGGGAGTAAGGGGTGAGCAGTTCTTC
CAWVGVRGEQFF
>TRBV19|TRBJ1-5|TRBD1|-
TGTGCCAGTAGTCGGACAGGAGTTAATCAGCCCCAGCATTTT
CASSRTGVNQPQHF
>TRBV5-1|TRBJ1-1|-|few
TGCGCCAGCAGCTTGGGAGGGGGCACTGAAGCTTTCTTT
CASSLGGGTEAFF
>TRBV20-1|TRBJ2-7|-|once
TGCAGTGCTGGGACGACCTACGAGCAGTACTTC
CSAGTTYEQYF
>TRBV4-1|TRBJ2-5|-|-
TGCGCCAGCAGCCAAGAGGGGGCGGGACTCGGGGAGACCCAGTACTTC
CASSQEGAGLGETQYF
>TRBV5-3|TRBJ1-5|-|once
TGTGCCAGAAGCTTGTTGTGTTGGGTAGGTTTAGATCAGCCCCAGCATTTT
CARSLLCWVGLDQPQHF
>TRBV10-3|TRBJ2-1|-|-
TGTGCCATCAGTGAGTCTACGAGGTCCTACAATGAGCAGTTCTTC
CAISESTRSYNEQFF
>TRBV5-6|TRBJ2-6|TRBD1|-
TGTGCCAGCAGCTTGGGACAGGGGGTTGGGGCCAACGTCCTGACTTTC
CASSLGQGVGANVLTF
>TRBV5-1|TRBJ2-5|TRBD1|-
TGCGCCAGCAGCTCACAGGGGAGCCCACAAGAGACCCAGTACTTC
CASSSQGSPQETQYF
>TRBV27|TRBJ1-4|-|-
TGTGCCACCACACCTACTTACTTTTCAACTAATGAAAAACTGTTTTTT
CATTPTYFSTNEKLFF
>TRBV6-6|TRBJ2-2|TRBD1|-
TGTGCCAGCAGTTCCCGGGACAGGTCCACCGGGGAGCTGTTTTTT
CASSSRDRSTGELFF
>TRBV19|TRBJ1-5|TRBD1|few
TGTGCCAGTAGTTCCCTCGGGGGGACAGGGGTTCAGCCCCAGCATTTT
CASSSLGGTGVQPQHF
>TRBV30|TRBJ2-3|-|-
TGTGCCTTGGACCTCGAGGGGGGCACAGATACGCAGTATTTT
CALDLEGGTDTQYF
>TRBV19|TRBJ2-7|-|-
TGTGCCAGCCCGCTAAACGCGGCAGAGGCCGAGCAGTACTTC
CASPLNAAEAEQYF